A single T cell receptor beta chain is shown here with its context. Antigen unknown. The sample is drawn from a study of Tregs in tolerant kidney transplant recipients. Recipients received nonmyeloablative bone marrow transplants from related graft donors, with transient mixed chimerism. The germline gives CDR1 SGDLS, CDR2 YYNGEE. The germline V and J ends were trimmed by 4 bases and 7 bases, with 12 bases remaining between them. This CDR3 spans 14 amino acids. The method was immunoSEQ multiplex PCR; TCRdb's version includes in-frame clones alone and lacks a portion of them. The data hold about 64,000 clones, with roughly 86% observed a single time. Study-wide findings and caveats: Tregs expanded with activated donor B cells seemed most donor-specific.

The TCR was taken from a human patient who received a combined kidney and bone marrow transplant. Some T cells may be transferred from the graft donor. This sample comprised CD4+ T cells from blood (PBMCs), obtained 6 months after the transplant. The rearrangement joins TRBV9 to TRBJ1-6; no reliable D call. CDR3 sequence (DNA): TGTGCCAGCAGCACAAGGACGGGAAATTCACCCCTCCACTTT. This codes for CASSTRTGNSPLHF.